Listed here are 5 T cell receptor beta chains from one sample, sequenced in a study of cytomegalovirus exposure and HLA in healthy donors (dated by TCRdb to about 2017). The method was the immunoSEQ multiplex PCR assay. The multiplex PCR relied on a mix of 60 forward primers for TCR Vbeta segments and 13 reverse primers for TCR Jbeta segments. Sourced from immuneACCESS, this table was stored by TCRdb with only in-frame sequences that have V and J called. A share of the clones is absent; for the studies checked, an unresolved V gene accounts for under half, and the remainder has no known explanation. This sample comprises approximately 150,000 clones, 75% of them detected only once. Of the sample, over 9% is held by the ten largest clones. Sequencing used PBMCs. These receptors were taken from a man between 18 and 29 years old in good health and CMV-seropositive.

The chain recombines TRBV6-1 with TRBJ2-7; D not resolved. Germline CDR1 MNHNS, CDR2 SASEGT. This CDR3 comprises 12 residues. V gave up 8 bases and J gave up 3 bases, with 11 bases separating them. The CDR3 DNA reads as TGTGCCAGCCGAGAAGACAACTACGAGCAGTACTTC. Protein: CASREDNYEQYF.

The genes are TRBV30 and TRBJ1-1; possibly TRBD1 for D (6 bases). This CDR3 is 13 amino acids long. Trimming left V 1 base short and J 1 base short, with 7 bases between. CDR1 and CDR2 from the germline V gene are GTSNPN and SVGIG (reference sequence). The CDR3 is CAWSEQGNTEAFF. The CDR3 bases are TGTGCCTGGAGTGAACAGGGGAACACTGAAGCTTTCTTT. Combining the CDR3 with reference TRBV30 and TRBJ1-1 gives the whole variable domain SQTIHQWPATLVQPVGSPLSLECTVEGTSNPNLYWYRQAAGRGLQLLFYSVGIGQISSEVPQNLSASRPQDRQFILSSKKLLLSDSGFYLCAWSEQGNTEAFFGQGTRLTVV.

The chain couples TRBV5-6 to TRBJ2-1; D is uncertain. CDR3 length: 13 amino acids. Trimming took off 4 bases at V and 4 bases at J, with 9 bases between the two ends. Germline V CDR1 and CDR2: SGHDT, YYEEEE. Here the CDR3 DNA reads TGTGCCAGCAGCAGAATAACATACAATGAGCAGTTCTTC. This sequence encodes CASSRITYNEQFF.

The chain joins TRBV14 to TRBJ2-7; D uncertain. This CDR3 is 11 amino acids long. The germline V and J ends were trimmed by 5 bases and 1 base, with 3 bases remaining between them. Germline CDR1 SGHDN, CDR2 FVKESK. CDR3 nucleotides: TGTGCCAGCAGCTCTTCCTACGAGCAGTACTTC. Encoded protein: CASSSSYEQYF.

The V call is TRBV27, the J call TRBJ2-2, with D possibly being TRBD1 (5 bases). The V gene's germline CDR1 is MNHEY and CDR2 SMNVEV (reference sequence). Trimming cost V 0 bases and J 6 bases, with 11 bases left between them. The CDR3 consists of 15 residues. The CDR3 sequence: CASSLSRVGSGELFF. Here the CDR3 DNA reads TGTGCCAGCAGTTTATCCAGGGTGGGGTCCGGGGAGCTGTTTTTT.